This is a list of T cell receptor beta chains from one sample in a study of T cell repertoires in cytomegalovirus infection. TCRdb ran MiXCR on the reads and lists one entry per CDR3 protein. The sample shows about 770,000 distinct CDR3 sequences, under 35% of them seen only once. Their antigens remain unidentified. The material was cultured CD8+ T cells from PBMCs, obtained from culture after CMV antigen stimulation. Receptors originate from a human donor in good health (CMV status not recorded). Some clones in this sample may be carry-over from other donors' samples. Both conserved end residues are part of each CDR3. Fields, in order: J gene, V gene, CDR3 protein.

>TRBJ2-2|TRBV6-2/TRBV6-3
CASSNVDRGLPPNTGELFF
>TRBJ2-3|TRBV14
CASSQSGVTDTQYF
>TRBJ2-1|TRBV15
CATSPGSGADHNEQFF
>TRBJ2-3|TRBV11-3
CASSSQKTVEGDTQYF
>TRBJ2-7|TRBV28
CATLTYSEQYF
>TRBJ2-1|TRBV2
CASSPSGFVGNEQFF
>TRBJ2-1|TRBV12-3/TRBV12-4
CASSLGGGDDEQFF
>TRBJ2-1|TRBV6-2/TRBV6-3
CASSYWTGIHEQFF
>TRBJ1-1|TRBV24-1
CATSGNMNTEAFF
>TRBJ2-5|TRBV6-5
CASSYSGGFQETQYF
>TRBJ2-3|TRBV7-6
CASSLVSSTDTQYF
>TRBJ2-2|TRBV27
CASTLLGGAGELFF
>TRBJ2-1|TRBV10-3
CAIRGGGAYNEQFF
>TRBJ2-5|TRBV12-3/TRBV12-4
CASSHVGQTYQETQYF
>TRBJ2-2|TRBV13
CASSITETGELFF
>TRBJ1-4|TRBV6-5
CASSQANEKLFF
>TRBJ2-1|TRBV19
CASSPGLARGYNEQFF
>TRBJ1-2|TRBV9
CASSSRMETFYGYTF
>TRBJ2-1|TRBV15
CATSTVQGYSYNEQFF
>TRBJ1-2|TRBV9
CASSVATGGLVGYTF
>TRBJ2-2|TRBV27
CASSRYPTGPTGELFF
>TRBJ2-1|TRBV2
CASSEWGSLTGDEQFF
>TRBJ2-2|TRBV19
CASRETGGTGELFF
>TRBJ1-5|TRBV4-1
CASSQTPGIEDQPQHF
>TRBJ2-7|TRBV27
CASSLGSGGGYEQYF
>TRBJ1-5|TRBV6-1
CASSEGTGGSEPQHF
>TRBJ1-5|TRBV29-1
CSVGPLEGQPQHF
>TRBJ2-2|TRBV6-2/TRBV6-3
CASRSAGGRTGELFF
>TRBJ1-1|TRBV7-9
CASSSLERAENTEAFF
>TRBJ2-2|TRBV27
CASSFSGPATGELFF
>TRBJ1-2|TRBV7-9
CASSLGQDYTFGYTF
>TRBJ2-3|TRBV4-1
CASSQVAGMTDTQYF
>TRBJ2-7|TRBV4-1
CASSHPAGGSEQYF
>TRBJ2-2|TRBV7-6
CASSLAGGQTGELFF
>TRBJ2-1|TRBV28
CASMVQYNEQFF
>TRBJ1-2|TRBV7-3
CASSLNLLLGYGYTF
>TRBJ1-3|TRBV20-1
CSAPGTGEGNTIYF
>TRBJ1-1|TRBV19
CASSWRTGRGNTEAFF